This passage covers 10 T cell receptor beta chains from one sample sequenced in a study of CD8 T cells in ankylosing spondylitis. TCRdb ran MiXCR on the 5' RACE reads and lists one entry per CDR3 protein. The repertoire holds 35,000 to 50,000 distinct CDR3 sequences, with over 3.5% as singletons. The sequencing input was blood, either unsorted or a sorted T cell fraction (not recorded which). The receptor source for this set is a female donor with ankylosing spondylitis or in good health (not recorded which).

This clonotype was seen ten or more times. The chain combines TRBV9 with TRBJ2-1, with D maybe TRBD2 (6 bases). The CDR3 is made up of 16 amino acids. V was shortened by 0 bases and J by 0 bases, with 10 bases between the two germline ends. Germline V gene data show CDR1 as SGDLS and CDR2 as YYNGEE. DNA of the CDR3: TGTGCCAGCAGCGTAGGGCGGGGCACCTCCTACAATGAGCAGTTCTTC. Its protein is CASSVGRGTSYNEQFF.

This clonotype was seen ten or more times. V gene TRBV9 combines with J gene TRBJ2-2; 8 bases agree with TRBD2. The CDR3 extends over 16 amino acids. V dropped 1 base and J dropped 7; count of bases not matched to a gene: 9. Looked up from germline, CDR1 is SGDLS and CDR2 is YYNGEE. CDR3 sequence: CASSVSGLARDGELFF. CDR3 sequence (DNA): TGTGCCAGCAGCGTAAGTGGACTAGCCCGCGACGGGGAGCTGTTTTTT.

The chain links TRBV9 to TRBJ1-1; no clear D. Germline assignment: CDR1 SGDLS and CDR2 YYNGEE. The CDR3 consists of 14 residues. V dropped 0 bases and J dropped 11 bases, with 17 bases sitting between them. The CDR3 DNA reads TGTGCCAGCAGCGTAGCTGCCGGCCCCGGTGTTGCTTTCTTT. This sequence encodes CASSVAAGPGVAFF.

Regarding this clonotype: An end of the junction does not agree with germline; a read error may underlie this. The gene calls are TRBV9 and TRBJ2-5; D may be TRBD1 (6 bases). CDR1 is SGDLS and CDR2 is YYNGEE in the germline V gene. The CDR3 length is 15 residues. The CDR3 here is CTSSVGTGLRETQYF. The CDR3, as DNA: TGTACCAGCAGCGTAGGCACAGGGTTGCGAGAGACCCAGTACTTC.

This clonotype was detected many times. CDR3 bases: TGTGCCAGCAGCGCCCGGGTGGATACGCAGTATTTT. This translates into CASSARVDTQYF. This chain joins TRBV9 and TRBJ2-3; D unresolved. Looked up from germline, CDR1 is SGDLS and CDR2 is YYNGEE. V shed 3 bases and J shed 6 bases, with 8 bases lying between them. This CDR3 contains 12 residues.

By share of the sample, this clonotype is medium-sized (0.01 to 0.1%). The chain employs TRBV9 and TRBJ2-2; D is undetermined. This CDR3 comprises 13 residues. V lost 2 bases, J lost 5 bases, and 7 bases lay in between. CDR1 is SGDLS and CDR2 is YYNGEE in the germline V gene. The CDR3 region has the DNA TGTGCCAGCAGCGTTATATCTACCGGGGAGCTGTTTTTT. As protein: CASSVISTGELFF.

This clonotype was recorded many times. The rearrangement links TRBV9 to TRBJ2-3; 7 bases fit TRBD2. Germline V CDR1 and CDR2: SGDLS, YYNGEE. Losses at the gene ends were 0 bases for V and 6 bases for J; bases not matched to a gene: 13. This CDR3 contains 17 residues. In nucleotides, the CDR3 is TGTGCCAGCAGCGTAGATTGGGGGGGGGAGTTCGGGGATACGCAGTATTTT. This encodes CASSVDWGGEFGDTQYF. The full variable domain, its missing parts supplied by reference TRBV9 and TRBJ2-3, is DSGVTQTPKHLITATGQRVTLRCSPRSGDLSVYWYQQSLDQGLQFLIQYYNGEERAKGNILERFSAQQFPDLHSELNLSSLELGDSALYFCASSVDWGGEFGDTQYFGPGTRLTVL.

This clonotype was counted many times. The genes are TRBV9 and TRBJ2-7; TRBD2 aligns across 9 bases. Germline V gives CDR1 SGDLS, CDR2 YYNGEE. This CDR3 region has 17 residues. After removal of 4 bases from V and 7 bases from J, the junction contained 18 bases not matched to a gene. The CDR3 DNA follows: TGTGCCAGCAGCCCGGACCAGGGAAGCTGGAGCGGGGGGGAGCAGTACTTC. Protein sequence: CASSPDQGSWSGGEQYF. The full variable domain, rest sourced from reference TRBV9 and TRBJ2-7, is DSGVTQTPKHLITATGQRVTLRCSPRSGDLSVYWYQQSLDQGLQFLIQYYNGEERAKGNILERFSAQQFPDLHSELNLSSLELGDSALYFCASSPDQGSWSGGEQYFGPGTRLTVT.

This clonotype is medium-sized (0.01 to 0.1%) within its sample. The chain links TRBV9 to TRBJ1-4, with 9 bases aligning to TRBD1. Germline CDR1 SGDLS, CDR2 YYNGEE. V dropped 3 bases and J dropped 6; count of bases not matched to a gene: 12. The CDR3 length is 17 residues. CDR3 loop: CASSAPRTGEEDEKLFF. The CDR3 DNA reads TGTGCCAGCAGCGCCCCCCGGACAGGGGAGGAGGATGAAAAACTGTTTTTT.

The sample holds many counts of this clonotype. The chain combines TRBV9 with TRBJ2-3, with unresolved D. V lost 0 bases to trimming and J lost 2 bases, with 7 bases between them. CDR3 size: 14 residues. Per the germline V gene, CDR1 is SGDLS and CDR2 is YYNGEE. In DNA, the CDR3 is TGTGCCAGCAGCGTAGTGGGGTACACAGATACGCAGTATTTT. It yields the protein CASSVVGYTDTQYF.